The TCR beta chain described here comes from a study of response to subunit inactivated influenza vaccine (dated 2018 in TCRdb). Background on the whole study: Deep quantitative T cell receptor repertoire profiling was used in the study to track responses to a trivalent subunit inactivated influenza vaccine.

General conclusions and limits of the study: The authors proposed that each seasonal influenza vaccination may bring in only a limited number of new T cells.

Concerning this clonotype: Its antigen is currently not known. Per-base quality was not reported, and no clone a single base away is much larger than it.

The receptor library was made with RT-PCR. The data were produced on an Illumina HiSeq 2500. In TCRdb, the public reads were trimmed at Q25 with fastp and aligned with MiXCR, with productive beta chains retained. Each entry is one CDR3 protein sequence, shown with its most common DNA and genes. The sample has under 800,000 distinct CDR3 sequences on record, approximately 14% of them singletons. Around 6.5% of the sample is in the top ten clones. Inclusive of the bounding cysteine and phenylalanine, the CDR3 is 13 residues long. Kept here is only the CDR3 DNA, which spans 39 bases and is read in frame from base 1. V is reduced by 6 bases and J by 4 bases, leaving a spacing of 16 bases between them. The germline V gene (reference sequence) supplies CDR1 GTSNPN and CDR2 SVGIG.

The origin of this receptor is a man aged 50 to 60 who received an inactivated influenza vaccine. Donor details come from another sample of the same person, matched by shared clones. Sequencing was performed on PBMCs from blood, taken roughly 2 weeks before vaccination. The rearranged segments are TRBV30 and TRBJ2-7; TRBD2 is perhaps the D gene, given 6 matching bases. CDR3 sequence: CACGGAGSYEQYF. At the DNA level, the sequence is TGTGCCTGCGGCGGGGCAGGGTCTTACGAGCAGTACTTC.